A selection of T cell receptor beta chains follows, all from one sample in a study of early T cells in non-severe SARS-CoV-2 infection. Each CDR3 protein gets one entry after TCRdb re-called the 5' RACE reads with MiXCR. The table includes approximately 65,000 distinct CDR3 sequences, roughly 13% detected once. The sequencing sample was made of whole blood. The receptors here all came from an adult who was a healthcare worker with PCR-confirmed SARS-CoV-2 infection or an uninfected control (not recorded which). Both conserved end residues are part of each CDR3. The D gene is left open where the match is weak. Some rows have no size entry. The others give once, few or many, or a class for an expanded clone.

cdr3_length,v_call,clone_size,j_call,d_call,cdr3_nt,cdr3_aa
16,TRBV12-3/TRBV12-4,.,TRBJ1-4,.,TGTGCCAGCAGTTCCCCCAGCCGTGCAACTAATGAAAAACTGTTTTTT,CASSSPSRATNEKLFF
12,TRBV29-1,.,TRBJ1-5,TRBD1,TGCAGCGCAGGGACAGGGAGCAAGCCCCAGCATTTT,CSAGTGSKPQHF
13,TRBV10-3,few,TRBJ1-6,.,TGTGCCATCAGTGAACTGGGAAATTCACCCCTCCACTTT,CAISELGNSPLHF
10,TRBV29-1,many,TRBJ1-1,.,TGCAGCGGGATGAACACTGAAGCTTTCTTT,CSGMNTEAFF
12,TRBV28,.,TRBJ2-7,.,TGTGCCAGCAGTTCCGACGGCTACGAGCAGTACTTC,CASSSDGYEQYF
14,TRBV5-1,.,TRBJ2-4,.,TGCGCCAGCAGCTTGGGGGGGCCCAAAAACATTCAGTACTTC,CASSLGGPKNIQYF
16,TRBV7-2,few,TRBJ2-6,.,TGTGCCAGCAGCGTTCAGGGGTACTCTGGGGCCAACGTCCTGACTTTC,CASSVQGYSGANVLTF
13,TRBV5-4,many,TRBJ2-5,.,TGTGCCAGCAGCTTCAGGGAGAAAGAGACCCAGTACTTC,CASSFREKETQYF
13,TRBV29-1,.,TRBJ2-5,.,TGCAGCGTGGCCGCTCGACAGAAAGAGACCCAGTACTTC,CSVAARQKETQYF
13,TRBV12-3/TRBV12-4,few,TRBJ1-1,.,TGTGCCAGCAGTCCCACGATGAACACTGAAGCTTTCTTT,CASSPTMNTEAFF
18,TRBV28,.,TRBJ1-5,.,TGTGCCAGCAGTTTAAAGGGCAGCCCCGTCAGCCGGCATCAGCCCCAGCATTTT,CASSLKGSPVSRHQPQHF
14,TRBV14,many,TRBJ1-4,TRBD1,TGTGCCAGCAGCCAAGATCAAGGGGACAGTACACTGTTTTTT,CASSQDQGDSTLFF
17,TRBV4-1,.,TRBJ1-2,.,TGCGCCAGCAGCCAAGATTGGGGGGGTAGGTCGGGCTATGGCTACACCTTC,CASSQDWGGRSGYGYTF
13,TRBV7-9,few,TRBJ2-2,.,TGTGCCAGCAGCTTAGCGCGCACCGGGGAGCTGTTTTTT,CASSLARTGELFF
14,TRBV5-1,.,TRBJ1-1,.,TGCGCCAGCAGCTTTAGGCAAGCGAACACTGAAGCTTTCTTT,CASSFRQANTEAFF
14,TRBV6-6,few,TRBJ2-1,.,TGTGCCAGCACGAGGGGCGCTGAAGGTAATGAGCAGTTCTTC,CASTRGAEGNEQFF
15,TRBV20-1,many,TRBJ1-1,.,TGCAGTGCTAGGGCAGGTGGGGGCATGAACACTGAAGCTTTCTTT,CSARAGGGMNTEAFF
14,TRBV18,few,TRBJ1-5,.,TGTGCCAGCCACCATGGCAGGGGAGGTCAGCCCCAGCATTTT,CASHHGRGGQPQHF
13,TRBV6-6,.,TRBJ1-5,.,TGTGCCAGCAGGAGGGACAGCAATCAGCCCCAGCATTTT,CASRRDSNQPQHF
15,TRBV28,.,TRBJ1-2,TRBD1,TGTGCCAGCAGTTCCGGGGGACAGGGGGAGGATGGCTACACCTTC,CASSSGGQGEDGYTF
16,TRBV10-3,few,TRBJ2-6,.,TGTGCCATCAGTGTCCCGAGCCCCTCTGGGGCCAACGTCCTGACTTTC,CAISVPSPSGANVLTF
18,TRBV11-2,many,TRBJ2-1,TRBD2,TGTGCCAGCAGCTTGCCGGGACTAGCGGGGGCCCTCTACAATGAGCAGTTCTTC,CASSLPGLAGALYNEQFF
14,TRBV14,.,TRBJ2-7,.,TGTGCCAGCAGCCAGGGGCCCTTTAAAGGGGAGCAGTACTTC,CASSQGPFKGEQYF
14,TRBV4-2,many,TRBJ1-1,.,TGTGCCAGCAGCCACCAACAGGGAAACACTGAAGTTTTCTTT,CASSHQQGNTEVFF
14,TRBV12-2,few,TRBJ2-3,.,TGTGCAAGTCGCTTAAGGTGGTCGGAAGATACGCAGTATTTT,CASRLRWSEDTQYF
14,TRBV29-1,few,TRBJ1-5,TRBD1,TGCAGCGTCTCGACAGGGGATAGCAATCAGCCCCAGCATTTT,CSVSTGDSNQPQHF
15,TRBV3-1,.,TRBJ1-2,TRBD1,TGTGCCAGCAGCTCCCAGACAGGGGTTGGATATGGCTACACCTTC,CASSSQTGVGYGYTF
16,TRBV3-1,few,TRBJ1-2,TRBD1,TGTGCCAGCAGCCAAGAAGGAGGGACAGGTGGTTATGGCTACACCTTC,CASSQEGGTGGYGYTF
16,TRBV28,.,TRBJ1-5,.,TGTGCCAGCAGGCAGGGAGTCAGGCCAAGCAATCAGCCCCAGCATTTT,CASRQGVRPSNQPQHF
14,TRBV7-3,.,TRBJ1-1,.,TGTGCCAGCAGCCAGGATAGCTTGAACACTGAAGCTTTCTTT,CASSQDSLNTEAFF
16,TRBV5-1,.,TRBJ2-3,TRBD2,TGCGCCAGCAGCTTCGAACTAGCGGGACGCACAGATACGCAGTATTTT,CASSFELAGRTDTQYF
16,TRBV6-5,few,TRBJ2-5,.,TGTGCCAGCAGCTCGCAACATCAGGGAAACCAAGAGACCCAGTACTTC,CASSSQHQGNQETQYF
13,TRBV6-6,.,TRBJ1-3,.,TGTGCCAGCAGTTACCCCCTACGGGACACCATATATTTT,CASSYPLRDTIYF
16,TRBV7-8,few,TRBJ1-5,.,TGTGCCAGCAGCCCCTGGAGTCTGAGCAGCAATCAGCCCCAGCATTTT,CASSPWSLSSNQPQHF
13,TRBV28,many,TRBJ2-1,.,TGTGCCAGCAGTTTACCAAGGAATTTTGAGCAGTTCTTC,CASSLPRNFEQFF
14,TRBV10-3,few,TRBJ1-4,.,TGTGCCATCAGTGACCGGGCGGCTAATGAAAAACTGTTTTTT,CAISDRAANEKLFF